Below are 10 T cell receptor beta chains sequenced from a single sample in a study of Ad26.COV2.S vaccination and SARS-CoV-2 variants. Assay: immunoSEQ multiplex PCR; the TCRdb copy retains only in-frame clones and omits some. The sample records about 400,000 clones, 89% being singletons. Treatment reported: 19 received Ad26.COV2.S at low or high dose, single or two shots; five or six received placebo; per-sample allocation not given. On day 63 after the first injection, vaccine and placebo recipients gave samples. The specimen was peripheral blood, collected in a trial of Ad26.COV2.S vaccine versus placebo. Receptors originate from a person between 18 and 60 years old who received the Ad26.COV2.S COVID-19 vaccine or a placebo.

The gene calls are TRBV5-1 and TRBJ1-1; TRBD1 agrees at 7 bases. V trimming: 3 bases; J trimming: 5 bases; junction bases outside the gene matches: 1. The CDR3 has 12 residues. Per germline, CDR1 SGHRS and CDR2 YFSETQ. In nucleotides, the CDR3 is TGCGCCAGCAGCTCGGACAGGACTGAAGCTTTCTTT. Encoded protein: CASSSDRTEAFF.

The chain recombines TRBV12-3 or TRBV12-4 with TRBJ2-1; TRBD2 matches at 8 bases. The CDR3 covers 13 residues. V was pared by 6 bases and J by 9 bases, with 7 bases of the junction left unmatched. The CDR3 loop is CASRAGDVGEQFF. The CDR3 nucleotides read TGTGCCAGCAGAGCGGGAGATGTCGGTGAGCAGTTCTTC.

The J gene is TRBJ1-2, the V gene TRBV7-6; TRBD1 matches 8 bases. V trimming: 0 bases; J trimming: 4 bases; junction bases outside the gene matches: 10. The germline gives CDR1 SGHVS, CDR2 FNYEAQ. This CDR3 comprises 17 residues. The CDR3 here is CASSLAGEAGGSYGYTF. The CDR3 nucleotides read TGTGCCAGCAGCTTAGCGGGGGAGGCAGGGGGCAGCTATGGCTACACCTTC.

This chain links TRBV30 with TRBJ2-1; no clear D. The V gene lost 2 bases and the J gene lost 6 bases, with 5 bases spanning the gap. CDR3 length equals 11 residues. Germline V gene lookup returns CDR1 GTSNPN and CDR2 SVGIG (reference sequence). The CDR3 loop is CAWSNTNEQFF. DNA for the CDR3: TGTGCCTGGAGTAATACCAATGAGCAGTTCTTC.

The CDR3 sequence: CASSEQGGTEAFF. Written as DNA, the CDR3 is TGTGCCAGCAGCGAACAGGGAGGAACTGAAGCTTTCTTT. The rearrangement links TRBV9 to TRBJ1-1; a weak D match, TRBD1 (6 bases). The CDR3 length is 13 residues. Germline CDR1 and CDR2: SGDLS and YYNGEE. With 3 bases removed from V and 5 bases from J, the gap between germline ends came to 11 bases.

The V call is TRBV27, the J call TRBJ2-7; tentatively, D is TRBD1 (5 bases). Germline CDR1 MNHEY, CDR2 SMNVEV (reference sequence). With 2 bases removed from V and 0 bases from J, the gap between germline ends came to 11 bases. The CDR3 has 15 residues. CDR3 protein: CASSLKGQVSYEQYF. Here the CDR3 DNA reads TGTGCCAGCAGTTTAAAGGGGCAGGTCTCCTACGAGCAGTACTTC.

This clone has just one count. The chain couples TRBV28 to TRBJ2-3; D unresolved. This CDR3 region has 12 residues. Trimming took off 3 bases at V and 6 bases at J, with 7 bases between the two ends. CDR1 MDHEN and CDR2 SYDVKM come from the germline V gene. The CDR3 region has the DNA TGTGCCAGCAGTTTGTTTGTGGATACGCAGTATTTT. Translation gives CASSLFVDTQYF.

The chain links TRBV5-1 to TRBJ2-1; unclear D gene. In germline, CDR1 is SGHRS, CDR2 YFSETQ. The CDR3 length is 13 residues. V shed 1 base and J shed 6 bases, with 8 bases lying between them. The CDR3 here is CASSLRPSNEQFF. CDR3 DNA: TGCGCCAGCAGCTTGAGGCCTTCCAATGAGCAGTTCTTC.

V gene TRBV14 combines with J gene TRBJ2-3, with D maybe TRBD2 (7 bases). The CDR3 consists of 13 residues. CDR1 and CDR2 from the germline V gene are SGHDN and FVKESK. Trimming removed 5 bases at V and 7 bases at J, with 13 bases between. CDR3 in DNA: TGTGCCAGCAGCAAGGGGGGGCGATATACGCAGTATTTT. This translates into CASSKGGRYTQYF.

The chain couples TRBV7-3 to TRBJ2-7, with D hard to call. V dropped 0 bases and J dropped 5 bases, with 8 bases sitting between them. CDR3 length: 13 residues. The germline V gene encodes CDR1 SGHTA and CDR2 FQGTGA. The CDR3 loop is CASSLTVLDEQYF. CDR3 DNA: TGTGCCAGCAGCTTAACGGTTTTGGACGAGCAGTACTTC. Supplemented by reference TRBV7-3 and TRBJ2-7, the full variable domain reads GAGVSQTPSNKVTEKGKYVELRCDPISGHTALYWYRQSLGQGPEFLIYFQGTGAADDSGLPNDRFFAVRPEGSVSTLKIQRTERGDSAVYLCASSLTVLDEQYFGPGTRLTVT.